The clone carrying this T cell receptor (delta chain) occurred many times. Its matching antigen is unknown. The sample originates from a study of γδ T cells in repeated Plasmodium falciparum infection. Study as a whole: Malian samples came from no-transmission periods or across acute febrile malaria episodes.

CDR1 TSWWSYY and CDR2 QGS come from the germline V gene. The germline V and J ends were trimmed by 1 base and 0 bases, with 24 bases remaining between them. The CDR3 sequence is 20 residues long. Findings and limits, study-wide: Vgamma9/Vdelta2+ repertoires stayed stably polyclonal over time and infection.

Each sorted gammadelta sample had TRG and TRD chains sequenced. TCRdb re-processed the multiplex PCR reads using CATT. The sample yields 80,000 to 95,000 delta-chain clones, about 1.5% seen once. Gammadelta T cells were flow-sorted from PBMC into Vgamma9/Vdelta2+ and Vdelta2-negative populations for bulk analysis. The chain is built from TRDV1 and TRDJ1; TRDD2 is a possible D gene (5 bases). This receptor was taken from a pool of human donors (malaria-infected and uninfected, not separated). The specimen was gamma-delta T cells from blood. This chain's CDR3 is CALGEPRHLPPILYTDKLIF. The CDR3, as DNA: TGTGCTCTTGGGGAACCGCGCCACCTACCTCCTATCTTGTACACCGATAAACTCATCTTT.